These 10 T cell receptor beta chains were sequenced from one sample in a study of PD-L1 blockade in urothelial cancer. Sequencing used immunoSEQ multiplex PCR; TCRdb keeps in-frame clones, though not all of them. The sample contains some 77,000 clones, approximately 90% of which appear only once. The sample in question was PBMCs, obtained around atezolizumab (anti-PD-L1) treatment. The receptors derive from a woman in her seventies with urothelial cancer.

The J gene is TRBJ1-1, the V gene TRBV5-6; a weak D match, TRBD1 (6 bases). Germline CDR1 and CDR2: SGHDT and YYEEEE. The CDR3 is 14 residues long. The V end was cut by 4 bases, the J end by 1 base, with 11 bases between. This CDR3 reads CASSGRTANTEAFF. In nucleotides, the CDR3 is TGTGCCAGCAGCGGGCGGACAGCGAACACTGAAGCTTTCTTT. The full variable domain, with the rest looked up from reference TRBV5-6 and TRBJ1-1, is DAGVTQSPTHLIKTRGQQVTLRCSPKSGHDTVSWYQQALGQGPQFIFQYYEEEERQRGNFPDRFSGHQFPNYSSELNVNALLLGDSALYLCASSGRTANTEAFFGQGTRLTVV.

The chain joins TRBV7-9 to TRBJ2-7; D possibly corresponds to TRBD1 (7 bases). The germline CDR1 and CDR2 sequences are SEHNR and FQNEAQ (reference sequence). V was shortened by 5 bases and J by 0 bases, with 17 bases between the two germline ends. The CDR3 runs to 16 residues. CDR3 protein: CASSLNGGGASYEQYF. In nucleotides, the CDR3 is TGTGCCAGCAGCCTAAACGGAGGGGGCGCCTCCTACGAGCAGTACTTC.

The chain joins TRBV13 to TRBJ1-5; D gene ambiguous. The CDR3 length is 15 residues. Germline CDR1 PRHDT, CDR2 FYEKMQ (reference sequence). The germline V and J ends were trimmed by 0 bases and 2 bases, with 8 bases remaining between them. CDR3 in DNA: TGTGCCAGCAGCTTAGGGGGAGGCGGCAATCAGCCCCAGCATTTT. As protein: CASSLGGGGNQPQHF.

V and J are TRBV6-6 and TRBJ1-1; D might be TRBD1 (5 bases). CDR3 size: 13 residues. The germline V gene has CDR1 MNHNY and CDR2 SVGAGI (reference sequence). Trimming stripped 2 bases from V and 7 bases from J, with 11 bases between. The CDR3 here is CASSYGAINEAFF. The CDR3 DNA sequence: TGTGCCAGCAGTTACGGGGCGATAAATGAAGCTTTCTTT.

The chain combines TRBV7-6 with TRBJ2-5; 9 bases are a match to TRBD2. The V gene end was trimmed by 5 bases and the J gene end by 4 bases; junction bases not matched to a gene: 2. This CDR3 is built from 13 residues. Germline lookup yields CDR1 SGHVS and CDR2 FNYEAQ. The CDR3 coding sequence is TGTGCCAGCAGCCCTAGCGGGACAGAGACCCAGTACTTC. Its translation: CASSPSGTETQYF.

This chain connects TRBV5-4 to TRBJ1-5; a weak D match, TRBD1 (6 bases). V was pared by 0 bases and J by 5 bases, with 6 bases between. The germline gives CDR1 SGHNT, CDR2 YYREEE (reference sequence). The CDR3 totals 13 residues. CDR3 region: CASSLGQDQPQHF. The CDR3 nucleotides read TGTGCCAGCAGCTTGGGACAGGATCAGCCCCAGCATTTT.

This chain connects TRBV13 to TRBJ1-2; 7 bases match TRBD1. Trimming took 5 bases from V and 3 from J; bases not matched to a gene: 9. The CDR3 sequence is 15 residues long. The germline V gene encodes CDR1 PRHDT and CDR2 FYEKMQ (reference sequence). DNA of the CDR3: TGTGCCAGCAGCGTAGCAACAGGGGCCCACTATGGCTACACCTTC. This translates into CASSVATGAHYGYTF.

The rearrangement joins TRBV4-1 to TRBJ2-1; D is ambiguous. Trimming took 4 bases from V and 2 from J, leaving 3 bases between them. Looked up from germline, CDR1 is MGHRA and CDR2 is YSYEKL. The CDR3 runs to 12 residues. The CDR3 nucleotides read TGCGCCAGCAGCCCTGCCTACAATGAGCAGTTCTTC. Protein: CASSPAYNEQFF.

The chain carries TRBV9 and TRBJ1-2; D unclear. The CDR3 totals 13 residues. Trimming cost V 5 bases and J 8 bases, with 16 bases left between them. Germline V gene sequence: CDR1 SGDLS, CDR2 YYNGEE. In DNA form, the CDR3 reads TGTGCCAGCAGTGTTGACGGTTCAGGAGGCTACACCTTC. Protein product: CASSVDGSGGYTF.

The rearrangement links TRBV29-1 to TRBJ1-3, with 9 bases fitting TRBD1. CDR1 is SQVTM and CDR2 is ANQGSEA in the germline V gene. With 6 bases clipped from V and 0 bases from J, the junction kept 9 bases outside the gene matches. This CDR3 comprises 16 residues. CDR3 in amino acids: CSVQGTGLSSGNTIYF. CDR3 sequence (DNA): TGCAGCGTCCAGGGGACAGGGTTGAGCTCTGGAAACACCATATATTTT.